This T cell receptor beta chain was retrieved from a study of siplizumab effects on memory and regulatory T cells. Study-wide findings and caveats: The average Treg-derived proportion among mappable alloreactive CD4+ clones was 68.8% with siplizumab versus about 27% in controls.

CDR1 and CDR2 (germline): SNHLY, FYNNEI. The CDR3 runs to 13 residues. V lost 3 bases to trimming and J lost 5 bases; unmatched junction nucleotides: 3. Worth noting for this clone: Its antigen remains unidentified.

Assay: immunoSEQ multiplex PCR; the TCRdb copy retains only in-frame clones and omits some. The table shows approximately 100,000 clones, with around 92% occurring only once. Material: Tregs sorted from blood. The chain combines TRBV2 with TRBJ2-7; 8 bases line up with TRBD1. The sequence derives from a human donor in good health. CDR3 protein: CASSEGQVHEQYF. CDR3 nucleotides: TGTGCCAGCAGTGAGGGACAGGTTCACGAGCAGTACTTC.